The 21 T cell receptor beta chains listed next were all sequenced from one sample in a study of T-cell memory formation after mild COVID-19. A single record per CDR3 protein comes from TCRdb applying MiXCR to the 5' RACE reads. Among hundreds of thousands of distinct CDR3 sequences listed, 28% were seen once. Sequenced input: PBMCs or a T cell subset sorted from them (not recorded which). The source of these receptors is an adult woman who had mild COVID-19 (a few samples of this study predate the infection). Cell type and time point are not known.

The V and J genes are TRBV5-6 and TRBJ2-5; 11 bases fit TRBD2. The CDR3 has 16 amino acids. V shed 4 bases and J 2 bases; nucleotides not matched to a gene: 7. Germline V CDR1 and CDR2: SGHDT, YYEEEE. The chain's CDR3 is CASSVGASGGQETQYF. Written as DNA, the CDR3 is TGTGCCAGCAGCGTTGGGGCTAGCGGGGGGCAAGAGACCCAGTACTTC.

V is TRBV25-1 and J is TRBJ2-6, with D uncertain. The CDR3 consists of 15 residues. The germline V and J ends were trimmed by 3 bases and 3 bases, with 9 bases remaining between them. Per germline, CDR1 MGHDK and CDR2 SYGVNS. CDR3: CASSDLTVGANVLTF. CDR3 nucleotides: TGTGCCAGCAGTGACCTCACGGTTGGGGCCAACGTCCTGACTTTC. Full variable domain (remainder filled in from reference TRBV25-1 and TRBJ2-6): EADIYQTPRYLVIGTGKKITLECSQTMGHDKMYWYQQDPGMELHLIHYSYGVNSTEKGDLSSESTVSRIRTEHFPLTLESARPSHTSQYLCASSDLTVGANVLTFGAGSRLTVL.

This clonotype was seen a handful of times. The rearrangement links TRBV24-1 to TRBJ2-6, with 9 bases fitting TRBD1. V lost 2 bases and J lost 4; bases outside the gene matches: 8. There are 18 residues in the CDR3. The germline V gene has CDR1 KGHDR and CDR2 SFDVKD. The CDR3 bases are TGTGCCACCAGTGATTACTCCGGGACAGGGAGAGGGGCCAACGTCCTGACTTTC. It codes for CATSDYSGTGRGANVLTF.

This clonotype has more than one count but fewer than ten. The V call is TRBV12-3 or TRBV12-4, the J call TRBJ1-5, with unresolved D. The CDR3 is 15 amino acids. Trimming took off 2 bases at V and 0 bases at J, with 8 bases between the two ends. The CDR3 bases are TGTGCCAGCAGTTTAAGGGTTTATAGCAATCAGCCCCAGCATTTT. It encodes CASSLRVYSNQPQHF.

This clonotype showed up just a few times. This chain connects TRBV5-1 to TRBJ2-2; D is unresolved. Germline V gene data show CDR1 as SGHRS and CDR2 as YFSETQ. Trimming removed 5 bases from V and 1 base from J, with 6 bases in between. The CDR3 has 13 amino acids. The CDR3 loop reads CASRARNTGELFF. In DNA form, the CDR3 reads TGCGCCAGCAGGGCAAGGAACACCGGGGAGCTGTTTTTT.

This clonotype appeared a few times. The chain carries TRBV18 and TRBJ2-7, with 12 bases aligning to TRBD1. The germline V gene has CDR1 KGHSH and CDR2 LQKENI. J lost 4 bases, V lost 4 bases, and 5 bases had no gene match. The CDR3 has 15 residues. The CDR3: CASSLPGQGAYEQYF. CDR3 in DNA: TGTGCCAGCTCACTACCGGGACAGGGGGCTTACGAGCAGTACTTC. Using reference TRBV18 and TRBJ2-7 for the parts outside the CDR3, the full variable domain is NAGVMQNPRHLVRRRGQEARLRCSPMKGHSHVYWYRQLPEEGLKFMVYLQKENIIDESGMPKERFSAEFPKEGPSILRIQQVVRGDSAAYFCASSLPGQGAYEQYFGPGTRLTVT.

The CDR3 coding sequence is TGTGCCAGCAGTACTAAGATAACCGGGACAGGGGCGGAGGACACTGAAGCTTTCTTT. It encodes CASSTKITGTGAEDTEAFF. The V and J genes are TRBV2 and TRBJ1-1; 10 bases map to TRBD1. Trimming at V came to 5 bases and at J to 3 bases, leaving 18 bases not matched to a gene. The CDR3 is 19 residues long. Germline CDR1 and CDR2: SNHLY and FYNNEI.

The gene calls are TRBV5-1 and TRBJ1-6, with D perhaps matching TRBD1 (6 bases). Trimming left V 4 bases short and J 9 bases short, with 14 bases between. Germline assignment: CDR1 SGHRS and CDR2 YFSETQ. The CDR3 runs 14 residues. The CDR3 here is CASSRGGGSSPLHF. The CDR3 nucleotides read TGCGCCAGCAGCAGGGGCGGGGGCTCTTCACCCCTCCACTTT.

This chain connects TRBV7-6 to TRBJ1-2; D perhaps matches TRBD1 (6 bases). The CDR3 consists of 16 residues. Per the germline V gene, CDR1 is SGHVS and CDR2 is FNYEAQ. Trimming pared 5 bases from V and 4 bases from J, leaving 20 bases between. The CDR3: CASSDRDRSPGYGYTF. In nucleotides, the CDR3 is TGTGCCAGCAGCGATAGAGACAGGTCCCCGGGCTATGGCTACACCTTC.

The chain links TRBV12-3 or TRBV12-4 to TRBJ1-5; TRBD1 aligns across 8 bases. The CDR3 spans 15 residues. With V trimmed by 5 bases and J by 3 bases, 6 bases remained unmatched. The CDR3 spells CASSMGQAVNQPQHF. Written as DNA, the CDR3 is TGTGCCAGCAGTATGGGACAGGCAGTCAATCAGCCCCAGCATTTT.

V gene TRBV7-2 combines with J gene TRBJ1-4, with a weak D call TRBD1 (6 bases). The CDR3 length is 16 residues. Germline lookup yields CDR1 SGHTA and CDR2 FQGNSA. The V end was cut by 3 bases, the J end by 8 bases, with 19 bases between. The CDR3 reads CASSLTGGVIWEKLFF. CDR3 coding DNA: TGTGCCAGCAGCTTGACAGGCGGCGTTATTTGGGAAAAACTGTTTTTT.

CDR3 coding DNA: TGTGCCAGCTCACCGACACAGGGGATTGGCAACGTCCTGACTTTC. Translating gives CASSPTQGIGNVLTF. The chain has TRBV18 and TRBJ2-6; 7 bases line up with TRBD1. Germline V lookup: CDR1 KGHSH, CDR2 LQKENI. The CDR3 totals 15 residues. Trimming removed 3 bases from V and 9 bases from J; junction bases left unmatched: 8.

This clonotype was picked up a small number of times. The CDR3 region is CATSDSKGSGGPGANVLTF. The CDR3 bases are TGTGCCACCAGTGACTCGAAGGGCAGCGGGGGCCCGGGGGCCAACGTCCTGACTTTC. The rearrangement joins TRBV24-1 to TRBJ2-6, with 8 bases aligning to TRBD2. V lost 4 bases and J lost 4; bases outside the gene matches: 14. Per germline, CDR1 KGHDR and CDR2 SFDVKD. The CDR3 consists of 19 residues.

This clonotype showed up just a few times. J is TRBJ2-1 and V is TRBV20-1; 7 nucleotides agree with TRBD2. This CDR3 spans 15 amino acids. Germline CDR1 reads DFQATT; CDR2 reads SNEGSKA (reference sequence). With V trimmed by 6 bases and J by 4 bases, 12 bases remained unmatched. CDR3 DNA sequence: TGCAGTGCCAAACCAAACGGGGGGTCGTACAATGAGCAGTTCTTC. Its protein product is CSAKPNGGSYNEQFF.

DNA for the CDR3: TGTGCCAGCAGCGTAGCGTCGAGATATGGCTACACCTTC. Protein sequence: CASSVASRYGYTF. This chain joins TRBV9 and TRBJ1-2; D is unclear. This CDR3 is 13 amino acids long. Germline V CDR1 and CDR2: SGDLS, YYNGEE. Between the trimmed V and J ends, which lost 0 bases and 5 bases, there was a span of 8 bases. Full variable domain (remainder filled in from reference TRBV9 and TRBJ1-2): DSGVTQTPKHLITATGQRVTLRCSPRSGDLSVYWYQQSLDQGLQFLIQYYNGEERAKGNILERFSAQQFPDLHSELNLSSLELGDSALYFCASSVASRYGYTFGSGTRLTVV.

The chain carries TRBV7-9 and TRBJ1-6; D is ambiguous. Germline V gene sequence: CDR1 SEHNR, CDR2 FQNEAQ (reference sequence). The V gene lost 4 bases and the J gene lost 9 bases, with 7 bases spanning the gap. This CDR3 spans 12 amino acids. The CDR3 is CASSSGGSPLHF. CDR3 coding DNA: TGTGCCAGCAGCTCCGGAGGTTCACCCCTCCACTTT.

This clonotype appeared a few times. This rearrangement joins TRBV3-1 to TRBJ2-7; D perhaps matches TRBD1 (6 bases). Looked up from germline, CDR1 is LGHDT and CDR2 is YNNKEL (reference sequence). The length of the CDR3 is 14 residues. Trimming took off 5 bases at V and 0 bases at J, with 11 bases between the two ends. For the CDR3, the DNA is TGTGCCAGCAGCATACAGGGTGACTCCTACGAGCAGTACTTC. Translated, it gives CASSIQGDSYEQYF.

This clonotype showed up just a few times. CDR3 nucleotide sequence: TGTGCCAGCAGCTTGGGACAGATTGCAACTAATGAAAAACTGTTTTTT. Translation: CASSLGQIATNEKLFF. V usage is TRBV12-3 or TRBV12-4 and J usage is TRBJ1-4; 7 positions match TRBD1. The junction had 7 bases not matched to a gene; V was cut back by 6 bases and J by 0 bases. CDR3 size: 16 residues.

This clonotype has a handful of counts. This chain links TRBV12-3 or TRBV12-4 with TRBJ2-7; D is uncertain. The V end was cut by 5 bases, the J end by 1 base, with 6 bases between. The CDR3 runs to 12 residues. The CDR3 loop reads CASSTESYEQYF. The CDR3 DNA follows: TGTGCCAGCAGTACAGAGTCCTACGAGCAGTACTTC.

The CDR3 coding sequence is TGTGCCAGCAAGGGACAGGGGTCGACTGAAGCTTTCTTT. The encoded protein is CASKGQGSTEAFF. The V call is TRBV6-1, the J call TRBJ1-1, with TRBD1 matching 10 bases. CDR3 length: 13 residues. Trimming at V came to 7 bases and at J to 5 bases, leaving 4 bases not matched to a gene. The V gene's germline CDR1 is MNHNS and CDR2 SASEGT.

This chain links TRBV29-1 with TRBJ1-1; D is undetermined. The germline V and J ends were trimmed by 4 bases and 8 bases, with 20 bases remaining between them. Germline V lookup: CDR1 SQVTM, CDR2 ANQGSEA. This CDR3 has 14 amino acids. CDR3 residues: CSVAEGGRSGEAFF. Written as DNA, the CDR3 is TGCAGCGTTGCTGAAGGCGGGCGGAGCGGCGAAGCTTTCTTT.